This T cell receptor (beta chain) originates from a study of tissue T cells after allogeneic stem cell transplantation. This clone was observed once. The CDR3 extends over 13 amino acids. Germline V lookup: CDR1 MGHRA, CDR2 YSYEKL. The V end was cut by 2 bases, the J end by 7 bases, with 9 bases between. Method: immunoSEQ multiplex PCR; TCRdb's copy keeps in-frame clones and lacks some. This table holds around 6,300 clones, about 73% found once. The genes are TRBV4-1 and TRBJ1-5; D is unresolved. This clonotype originated in a woman aged 18 to 55 with breast cancer. This sample comprised tissue from the rectum, obtained at autopsy. CDR3 DNA: TGCGCCAGCAGCCAAAACTTTTTCCAGCCCCAGCATTTT. Translation gives CASSQNFFQPQHF.